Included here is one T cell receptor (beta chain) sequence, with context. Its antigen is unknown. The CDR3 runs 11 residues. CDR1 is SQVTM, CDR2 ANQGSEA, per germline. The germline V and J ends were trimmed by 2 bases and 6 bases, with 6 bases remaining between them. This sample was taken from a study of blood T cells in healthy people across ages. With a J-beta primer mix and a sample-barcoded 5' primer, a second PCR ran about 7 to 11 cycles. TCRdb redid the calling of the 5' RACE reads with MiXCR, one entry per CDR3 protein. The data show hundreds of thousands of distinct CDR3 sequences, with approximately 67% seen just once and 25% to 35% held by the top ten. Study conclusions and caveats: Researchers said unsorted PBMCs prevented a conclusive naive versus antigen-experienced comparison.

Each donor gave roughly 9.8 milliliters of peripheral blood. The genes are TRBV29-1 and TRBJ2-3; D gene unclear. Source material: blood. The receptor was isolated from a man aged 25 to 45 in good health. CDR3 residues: CSVEIGDTQYF. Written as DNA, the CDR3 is TGCAGCGTTGAAATAGGGGATACGCAGTATTTT.